The entry below gives a single TCR beta chain sequence along with its context. Different DNA sequences within this sample yield the same CDR3. The germline V and J ends were trimmed by 2 bases and 0 bases, with 8 bases remaining between them. The CDR3 has 15 amino acids. CDR1 is SGHRS, CDR2 YFSETQ, per germline. Those enrolled, adults aged about 18 to 89 years, came from about 24 US areas. Donors in Cohort 3 counted as recovered after two negative PCRs, clearance, or symptom resolution. Using immunoSEQ multiplex PCR, the repertoire was profiled, and TCRdb retains in-frame clones only, with some absent. The data hold fewer than 400,000 clones, with around 86% observed a single time. The entry originates in a study of blood T cell repertoires in COVID-19. Across the whole study: T cells, B-cell-depleted T cells, or PBMCs supplied cDNA or gDNA.

The source material was PBMCs or T cells enriched from blood (not recorded which). This sequence joins TRBV5-1 and TRBJ1-4; D not certain. The receptor was isolated from a man between 60 and 70 years old who had recovered from COVID-19. DNA for the CDR3: TGCGCCAGCAGCTTAACTGGAGCAACTAATGAAAAACTGTTTTTT. It yields the protein CASSLTGATNEKLFF. Together with reference TRBV5-1 and TRBJ1-4, the CDR3 gives the full variable domain: KAGVTQTPRYLIKTRGQQVTLSCSPISGHRSVSWYQQTPGQGLQFLFEYFSETQRNKGNFPGRFSGRQFSNSRSEMNVSTLELGDSALYLCASSLTGATNEKLFFGSGTQLSVL.